One and the same sample provided the 7 T cell receptor beta chains below, sequenced in a study of PD-L1 blockade in urothelial cancer. Repertoires were generated with immunoSEQ multiplex PCR, while TCRdb's copy carries only in-frame clones and drops some. The sample contains roughly 24,000 clones, roughly 89% of which appear only once. This sample's time point: peripheral blood 6 weeks after treatment start. The sample was PBMCs, taken around atezolizumab (anti-PD-L1) treatment. The receptor source for this set is a woman aged 55-69 years with urothelial cancer.

The V call is TRBV5-1, the J call TRBJ2-5; D not certain. This CDR3 is 14 amino acids long. Germline values: CDR1 SGHRS, CDR2 YFSETQ. V was shortened by 1 base and J by 5 bases, with 12 bases between the two germline ends. The CDR3 loop is CASSLISRRETQYF. The CDR3 DNA is TGCGCCAGCAGCTTGATCTCTCGGCGGGAGACCCAGTACTTC.

The V gene is TRBV5-6, the J gene TRBJ2-7; 8 positions agree with TRBD1. The CDR3 has 16 residues. Germline V gene sequence: CDR1 SGHDT, CDR2 YYEEEE. V trimming: 3 bases; J trimming: 6 bases; junction bases outside the gene matches: 14. For the CDR3, the DNA is TGTGCCAGCAGCTCGCTAAAGGACAGGGTCTTTTCCGAGCAGTACTTC. Its protein product is CASSSLKDRVFSEQYF.

The CDR3 region is CASRETGGTTDTQYF. CDR3 nucleotides: TGTGCCAGCAGGGAGACAGGGGGTACCACAGATACGCAGTATTTT. The chain recombines TRBV5-4 with TRBJ2-3; the match to TRBD1 covers 9 bases. Germline values: CDR1 SGHNT, CDR2 YYREEE (reference sequence). The CDR3 contains 15 residues. With 5 bases clipped from V and 2 bases from J, the junction kept 6 bases outside the gene matches.

V gene TRBV7-2 combines with J gene TRBJ2-3; 7 bases are shared with TRBD2. CDR1 and CDR2 from the germline V gene are SGHTA and FQGNSA. The CDR3 sequence is 14 residues long. V shed 11 bases, J shed 0 bases, and the junction held 8 bases outside the gene matches. CDR3 protein: CAQGGGPSTDTQYF. As DNA, the CDR3 is TGTGCCCAGGGCGGGGGACCTAGCACAGATACGCAGTATTTT.

J is TRBJ2-7 and V is TRBV5-1; perhaps TRBD1 as D (6 bases). This CDR3 has 14 residues. V gave up 3 bases and J gave up 2 bases, with 12 bases separating them. From germline, CDR1 is SGHRS and CDR2 YFSETQ. CDR3: CASSSDRPAYEQYF. The CDR3 DNA sequence: TGCGCCAGCAGCTCTGACAGGCCCGCCTACGAGCAGTACTTC.

This sequence joins TRBV14 and TRBJ1-1, with D perhaps matching TRBD1 (5 bases). This CDR3 contains 15 residues. Trimming removed 4 bases at V and 5 bases at J, with 17 bases between. Germline loops: CDR1 SGHDN, CDR2 FVKESK. For the CDR3, the DNA is TGTGCCAGCAGCCTCGGACGGGGGTTGAGGACTGAAGCTTTCTTT. Its protein is CASSLGRGLRTEAFF.

This chain uses TRBV28 with TRBJ1-2, with 8 positions matching TRBD1. The V gene end was trimmed by 6 bases and the J gene end by 7 bases; junction bases not matched to a gene: 4. The CDR3 is made up of 12 amino acids. Germline CDR1 reads MDHEN; CDR2 reads SYDVKM. CDR3 loop: CASRTGVIGYTF. The DNA of the CDR3 is TGTGCCAGCAGGACAGGGGTGATTGGCTACACCTTC.